This T cell receptor (beta chain) comes out of a study of shared clonotypes between healthy human individuals. The overall study: Three plates were used per donor for CD4 naive, three for CD4 memory, two for CD8 naive and one for CD8 memory.

The CDR3 sequence is 14 residues long. Germline V gives CDR1 SQVTM, CDR2 ANQGSEA. V lost 6 bases and J 0 bases, leaving 14 bases between the germline ends. Splitting of CD4+ cells produced CD45RA+ naive and CD45RA-negative memory subsets. This clone was seen a few times. Clones were sequenced by immunoSEQ multiplex PCR, and TCRdb holds only the in-frame ones, with some missing. The sample shows 2 million to 3 million clones, 90% to 95% of them seen only once. The sample taken for sequencing was naive CD4+ T cells from PBMCs. Indicated subset: CD45RA+ positively selected. This TCR was sampled from a man aged 18 to 30 in good health. Some clones in this sample may be carry-over from other donors' samples. This chain links TRBV29-1 with TRBJ1-1; D perhaps matches TRBD1 (6 bases). CDR3 region: CSVRAGAMNTEAFF. The CDR3 region has the DNA TGCAGCGTACGTGCGGGGGCCATGAACACTGAAGCTTTCTTT.